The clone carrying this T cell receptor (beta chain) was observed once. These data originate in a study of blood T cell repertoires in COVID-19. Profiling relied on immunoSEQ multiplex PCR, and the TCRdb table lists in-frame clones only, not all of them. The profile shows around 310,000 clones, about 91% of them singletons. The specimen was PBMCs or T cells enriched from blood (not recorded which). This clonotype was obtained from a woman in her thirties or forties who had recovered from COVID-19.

The CDR3: CASRKASGLHEQYF. In nucleotides, the CDR3 is TGTGCCAGCAGGAAGGCTAGCGGGTTGCACGAGCAGTACTTC. This sequence joins TRBV11-3 and TRBJ2-7, with 8 bases aligning to TRBD2. There are 14 residues in the CDR3. CDR1 and CDR2 from the germline V gene are SGHNT and YENEEA. V lost 6 bases and J lost 5; bases outside the gene matches: 9. The full variable domain, completed using reference TRBV11-3 and TRBJ2-7, is EAGVVQSPRYKIIEKKQPVAFWCNPISGHNTLYWYLQNLGQGPELLIRYENEEAVDDSQLPKDRFSAERLKGVDSTLKIQPAELGDSAVYLCASRKASGLHEQYFGPGTRLTVT.